This TCR beta chain was captured by sequencing in a study of T cell changes during pregnancy in multiple sclerosis. Repertoires were generated with immunoSEQ multiplex PCR, while TCRdb's copy carries only in-frame clones and drops some. The repertoire holds almost 50,000 clones, approximately 93% seen once, with around 0.3% in the top ten. The sample was CD4+ T cells from peripheral blood mononuclear cells, taken in the third trimester of pregnancy. The origin of this receptor is a female donor with multiple sclerosis, enrolled in a pregnancy study.

CDR3 DNA sequence: TGTGCCTGGAGGGGGGGGCGCGGAGCTAACTATGGCTACACCTTC. It encodes CAWRGGRGANYGYTF. V and J are TRBV30 and TRBJ1-2; possibly TRBD1 for D (6 bases). Germline V CDR1 and CDR2: GTSNPN, SVGIG (reference sequence). This CDR3 region has 15 residues. Trimming took off 3 bases at V and 0 bases at J, with 14 bases between the two ends.